This T cell receptor beta chain was documented in a study of Ad26.COV2.S vaccination and SARS-CoV-2 variants. The study's findings and limits: After vaccination, reports described spike-specific CD8+ and CD4+ T cell responses as showing substantial breadth. The TCR-based breadth and depth measures might underestimate overall T cell responses. Vaccine recipients surpassed placebo recipients in spike-specific TCR breadth.

For this clone: The antigen is not known.

CDR3 length: 16 residues. The germline V gene encodes CDR1 MNHNS and CDR2 SASEGT. J lost 4 bases, V lost 4 bases, and 9 bases had no gene match. Assay used: immunoSEQ multiplex PCR; TCRdb lists only in-frame clones, some missing. The profile shows 350,000 to 500,000 clones, roughly 89% of them singletons. Treatment given: around 19 received Ad26.COV2.S at low or high dose, single or two shots; about 5 received placebo; per-sample allocation not given. Specimens were obtained on day 63 following the first vaccine or placebo injection. The chain couples TRBV6-1 to TRBJ2-3; 9 bases match TRBD2. The sequencing used peripheral blood, collected in a trial of Ad26.COV2.S vaccine versus placebo. The TCR was taken from a person between 18 and 65 years old who received the Ad26.COV2.S COVID-19 vaccine or a placebo. CDR3 residues: CASSVDAGGSADTQYF. CDR3 in DNA: TGTGCCAGCAGTGTGGATGCGGGAGGGAGCGCAGATACGCAGTATTTT.